This T cell receptor beta chain was recorded in a study of blood T cell repertoires in COVID-19. Study-level background: Italy, Spain and the United States were the sources of the convalescent and acute COVID-19 samples. T cells, B-cell-depleted T cells, or PBMCs supplied cDNA or gDNA.

Measured with immunoSEQ multiplex PCR; TCRdb has only the in-frame clones, and not every one. This table holds 300,000 to 450,000 clones, approximately 90% found once. The germline V gene has CDR1 LGHDT and CDR2 YNNKEL (reference sequence). The V end was cut by 2 bases, the J end by 6 bases, with 13 bases between. The CDR3 sequence is 14 residues long. Living in about two dozen US areas, the participants were between roughly 18 and 90 years of age. This TCR derives from a man aged 18-30 years who had recovered from COVID-19. The sample was PBMCs or T cells enriched from blood (not recorded which). The chain links TRBV3-1 (or the pseudogene TRBV3-2) to TRBJ1-2; D not certain. The CDR3 loop reads CASSQPPGVHGYTF. CDR3 coding DNA: TGTGCCAGCAGCCAACCCCCGGGAGTCCATGGCTACACCTTC.